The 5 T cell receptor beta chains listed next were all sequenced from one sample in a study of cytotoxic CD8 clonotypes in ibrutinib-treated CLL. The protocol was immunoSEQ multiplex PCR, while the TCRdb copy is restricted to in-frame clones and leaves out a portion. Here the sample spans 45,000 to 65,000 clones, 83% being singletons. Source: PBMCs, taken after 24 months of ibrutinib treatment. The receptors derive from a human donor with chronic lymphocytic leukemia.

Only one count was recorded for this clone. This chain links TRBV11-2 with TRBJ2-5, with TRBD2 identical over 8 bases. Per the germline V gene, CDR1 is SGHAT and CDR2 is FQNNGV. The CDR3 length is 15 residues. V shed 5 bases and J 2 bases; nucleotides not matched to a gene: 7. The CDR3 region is CASSPGRGVQETQYF. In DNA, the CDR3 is TGTGCCAGCAGCCCCGGGAGGGGGGTGCAAGAGACCCAGTACTTC.

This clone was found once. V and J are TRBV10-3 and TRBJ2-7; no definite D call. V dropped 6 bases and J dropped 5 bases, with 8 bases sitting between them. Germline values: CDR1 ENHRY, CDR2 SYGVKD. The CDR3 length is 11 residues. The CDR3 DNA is TGTGCCATCAGAGACGTAGACGAGCAGTACTTC. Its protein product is CAIRDVDEQYF.

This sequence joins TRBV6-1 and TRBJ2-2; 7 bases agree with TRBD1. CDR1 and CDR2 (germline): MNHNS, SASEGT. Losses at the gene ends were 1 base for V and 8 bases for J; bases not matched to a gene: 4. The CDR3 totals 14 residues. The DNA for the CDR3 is TGTGCCAGCAGTGAAGTTTACAGGGGTGGGGAGCTGTTTTTT. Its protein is CASSEVYRGGELFF.

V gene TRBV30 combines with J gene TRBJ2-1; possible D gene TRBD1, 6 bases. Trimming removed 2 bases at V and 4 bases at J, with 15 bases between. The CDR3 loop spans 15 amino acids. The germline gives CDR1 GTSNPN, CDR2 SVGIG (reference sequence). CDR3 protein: CAWSPPGAPYNEQFF. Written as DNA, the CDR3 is TGTGCCTGGAGTCCCCCAGGGGCCCCTTACAATGAGCAGTTCTTC.

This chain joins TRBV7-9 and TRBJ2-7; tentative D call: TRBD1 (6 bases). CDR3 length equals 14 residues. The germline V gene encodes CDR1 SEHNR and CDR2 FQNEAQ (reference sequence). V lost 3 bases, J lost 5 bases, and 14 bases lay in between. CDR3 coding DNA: TGTGCCAGCAGCTTTAGACAGGCCAACCACGAGCAGTACTTC. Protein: CASSFRQANHEQYF.